This TCR beta chain was recovered during a study of cytotoxic CD8 clonotypes in ibrutinib-treated CLL. The overall study: There were approximately ten relapsed/refractory patients and about 15 treatment-naive patients, and around 17 were IGHV unmutated. Overall study results and limits: Sampling times (in sustained-remission versus progressing patients) were not the same. Ibrutinib response saw clonality rise, and progression saw it return toward baseline. Clonality (at baseline) was higher than in age-matched healthy donors and tracked circulating CD8+ T-cell counts.

Using immunoSEQ multiplex PCR, the repertoire was profiled, and TCRdb retains in-frame clones only, with some absent. This sample has 150,000 or so clones, with 70% to 90% found just once. Regarding this clone: Its antigen is still unknown.

Germline CDR1 is MNHNY and CDR2 is SVGAGI (reference sequence). The CDR3 has 15 residues. The V and J ends lost 2 bases and 8 bases respectively, with 16 bases between them. The material sequenced was PBMCs, taken after 24 months of ibrutinib treatment. The receptor was derived from a human donor with chronic lymphocytic leukemia. V is TRBV6-6 and J is TRBJ1-5, with D unclear. The CDR3 DNA is TGTGCCAGCAGTTACGTTCTTAGGGTAGAGGAGCCCCAGCATTTT. This gives the protein CASSYVLRVEEPQHF.